The entry below gives a single T cell receptor beta chain sequence along with its context. What it recognizes is unknown. Each sample provided at least 6 micrograms of extracted total RNA. Germline assignment: CDR1 DFQATT and CDR2 SNEGSKA (reference sequence). The CDR3 totals 15 residues. The V gene lost 3 bases and the J gene lost 8 bases, with 21 bases spanning the gap. This record comes from a study of blood T cells in healthy people across ages. With a J-beta primer mix and a sample-barcoded 5' primer, a second PCR ran 7 to 11 cycles. A single record per CDR3 protein comes from TCRdb applying MiXCR to the 5' RACE reads. This sample yields hundreds of thousands of distinct CDR3 sequences, of which more than 40% are seen a single time; about 21% belongs to the top ten. Broader study findings: Getting older went along with TCR beta diversity per million T cells dropping roughly linearly.

The chain combines TRBV20-1 with TRBJ2-3; possibly TRBD2 for D (6 bases). The source material was blood. The TCR originated in a man in his fifties or sixties in good health. This chain's CDR3 is CSARTLSGLGGTQYF. The CDR3 DNA is TGCAGTGCTAGGACGCTTAGCGGACTTGGTGGTACGCAGTATTTT.